The rows below give T cell receptor beta chains drawn from one sample of a study of beta chain features in type 1 diabetes. Assay: immunoSEQ multiplex PCR; the TCRdb copy retains only in-frame clones and omits some. The sample includes 600,000 or so clones, over 11% of them seen just once. The sequencing input was naive CD4+ T cells from blood. The receptors come from a man aged 18 to 30 with type 1 diabetes. Each CDR3 is given with its conserved first and last residue. A D gene is named only where the DNA matches it firmly. The size of a clone is reported for some rows only, either as once, few or many, or as a class for expanded clones.

d_call	v_call	clone_size	j_call	cdr3_nt	cdr3_aa
-	TRBV29-1	-	TRBJ2-5	TGCAGCGTGTGGTGGCAAGAGACCCAGTACTTC	CSVWWQETQYF
-	TRBV20-1	few	TRBJ2-1	TGCAGTGCCGCATCAGAGACAGAGCAGTTCTTC	CSAASETEQFF
-	TRBV25-1	once	TRBJ1-2	TGTGCCAGCAGTGATGGTACCTGGGGAAACTATGGCTACACCTTC	CASSDGTWGNYGYTF
-	TRBV30	-	TRBJ2-5	TGTGCCTGGGCCTCAGGGATCCAAGAGACCCAGTACTTC	CAWASGIQETQYF
TRBD2	TRBV6-1	-	TRBJ2-7	TGTGCCAGCAGTGAAGCCTCTAGGACTAGCGGGAGGTTCGGGGAGCAGTACTTC	CASSEASRTSGRFGEQYF
-	TRBV10-1	few	TRBJ2-7	TGCGCCAGCAGTGAGAGCCCAAGAGGGGGCGAGCAGTACTTC	CASSESPRGGEQYF
-	TRBV7-9	-	TRBJ1-6	TGTGCCAGCAGCATTGACGGGAATTCACCCCTCCACTTT	CASSIDGNSPLHF
-	TRBV28	-	TRBJ1-4	TGTGCCAGCAGTTTATGGCCGGAGAATGAAAAACTGTTTTTT	CASSLWPENEKLFF
-	TRBV30	few	TRBJ2-7	TGTGCCTGGGATGTTGTACAGGCCTACGAGCAGTACTTC	CAWDVVQAYEQYF
-	TRBV27	-	TRBJ1-5	TGTGCCAGCAGTTTTGTGGGCAATCAGCCCCAGCATTTT	CASSFVGNQPQHF
TRBD1	TRBV13	few	TRBJ2-3	TGTGCCAGCAGCCGGCGGGACAGGGGGCAAACAGATACGCAGTATTTT	CASSRRDRGQTDTQYF
-	TRBV30	-	TRBJ2-7	TGTGCCTGGACCCTGAGGGGGGAGGAGCAGTACTTC	CAWTLRGEEQYF
TRBD1	TRBV4-1	-	TRBJ2-7	TGCGCCAGCAGAAGAGGACAGGGGGATGAGTTGCACGAGCAGTACTTC	CASRRGQGDELHEQYF
TRBD2	TRBV9	-	TRBJ2-3	TGTGCCAGCAGCGACTATAGCGGGAGGACGCGCGATACGCAGTATTTT	CASSDYSGRTRDTQYF
-	TRBV18	-	TRBJ2-5	TGTGCCAGCTCGGGGACACAGCAAGAGACCCAGTACTTC	CASSGTQQETQYF
TRBD1	TRBV7-2	few	TRBJ1-5	TGTGCCAGCAGCCCCGGGACAGGGGCTAATCAGCCCCAGCATTTT	CASSPGTGANQPQHF
-	TRBV13	-	TRBJ2-1	TGTGCCAGCAGCTTAGAATTCCGGGGCGCCCCCTACGATGAGCAGTTCTTC	CASSLEFRGAPYDEQFF
TRBD1	TRBV29-1	-	TRBJ1-5	TGCAGCGTTCGGGACAGGGGTTCAGGTAGCAATCAGCCCCAGCATTTT	CSVRDRGSGSNQPQHF
-	TRBV5-1	-	TRBJ2-7	TGCGCCAGCAGCTTGGCCGAGAACACCTTAGGCTACGAGCAGTACTTC	CASSLAENTLGYEQYF
-	TRBV5-1	few	TRBJ2-1	TGCGCCAGCAGCGACTATCGAGAGCAGTTCTTC	CASSDYREQFF
-	TRBV29-1	-	TRBJ2-1	TGCAGCGTTGGAGGATACAATGAGCAGTTCTTC	CSVGGYNEQFF
TRBD1	TRBV30	few	TRBJ1-1	TGTGCCTGGAGGGGGACAGGGTCCCCTGAAGCTTTCTTT	CAWRGTGSPEAFF
-	TRBV4-3	few	TRBJ2-7	TGCGCCAGCAGCCAAGAGTTTAGCCCTGATCTCTGGCAGTACTTC	CASSQEFSPDLWQYF
TRBD2	TRBV7-6	-	TRBJ2-7	TGTGCCAGCAGCCCTCTAGCGGGAACGAGCTACGAGCAGTACTTC	CASSPLAGTSYEQYF
-	TRBV28	-	TRBJ2-3	TGTGCCAGCACCGCGCCTCTCGGGTCCCCTACAGATACGCAGTATTTT	CASTAPLGSPTDTQYF
TRBD1	TRBV4-3	few	TRBJ1-6	TGCGCCAGCAGCCAAGGGCCTCCGGGACAGGGTGTTTCACCCCTCCACTTT	CASSQGPPGQGVSPLHF
TRBD2	TRBV7-2	-	TRBJ2-3	TGTGCCAGCAGCTTAGGACTAGCGGAGAGCACAGATACGCAGTATTTT	CASSLGLAESTDTQYF
-	TRBV21-1	few	TRBJ1-4	TGTGCCAGAGACGCACGGGCTGAAAAACTGTTTTTT	CARDARAEKLFF
-	TRBV19	few	TRBJ1-1	TGTGCCAGTAGCCCTCCCCGGGGAATGAACACTGAAGCTTTCTTT	CASSPPRGMNTEAFF
TRBD1	TRBV19	few	TRBJ1-2	TGTGCCAGTAGTTCCCAAGGACAGGGGTACTATGGCTACACCTTC	CASSSQGQGYYGYTF
-	TRBV4-3	-	TRBJ1-1	TGCGCCAGCAGCCAAGATGTAGGTAACACTGAAGCTTTCTTT	CASSQDVGNTEAFF
-	TRBV7-9	-	TRBJ1-1	TGTGCCAGCAGCTTAGGGGCAGGTATTAGCATCACTGAAGCTTTCTTT	CASSLGAGISITEAFF
-	TRBV4-2	few	TRBJ2-6	TGTGCCAGCAGCCAAGAACCCCGAACCCAACGTCTGACAGCTGGGGCCAACGTCCTGACTTTC	CASSQEPRTQRLTAGANVLTF
-	TRBV6-6	-	TRBJ1-5	TGTGCCAGTACCGTTGAACCTAGCAATCAGCCCCAGCATTTT	CASTVEPSNQPQHF
TRBD2	TRBV29-1	-	TRBJ2-3	TGCAGCGTGAGAATTAGCGGGGGGGCCCCAGATACGCAGTATTTT	CSVRISGGAPDTQYF
TRBD1	TRBV5-1	few	TRBJ2-5	TGCGCCAGCAGCTTAGCCGGGACAGGGAAAGAGACCCAGTACTTC	CASSLAGTGKETQYF
TRBD2	TRBV29-1	few	TRBJ2-7	TGCAGCGTTGGGACTAGCGGGAGGGCCCACGAGCAGTACTTC	CSVGTSGRAHEQYF
TRBD1	TRBV5-1	few	TRBJ2-1	TGCGCCAGCAGGGCCGGGACAGGGGCCTACAATGAGCAGTTCTTC	CASRAGTGAYNEQFF
TRBD2	TRBV4-3	few	TRBJ2-3	TGCGCCAGCAGCCGTGGAGCGGGAGGAGATACGCAGTATTTT	CASSRGAGGDTQYF
-	TRBV20-1	-	TRBJ2-4	TGCAGAACGGGAAATAATAACATTCAGTACTTC	CRTGNNNIQYF
-	TRBV18	few	TRBJ2-7	TGTGCCAGCTCAACGGGACCTTACGAGCAGTACTTC	CASSTGPYEQYF
-	TRBV10-3	few	TRBJ1-5	TGTGCCATCAGTACGGACGGTAGCAATCAGCCCCAGCATTTT	CAISTDGSNQPQHF
-	TRBV6-6	few	TRBJ2-5	TGTGCCAGCAGTGGGAGCCTAAAAACCAAAGAGACCCAGTACTTC	CASSGSLKTKETQYF
TRBD1	TRBV2	few	TRBJ1-4	TGTGCCAGCAGCGGGACAGGCAGACTGTTTTTT	CASSGTGRLFF
TRBD1	TRBV2	few	TRBJ1-6	TGTGCCAGCAGGGACAGGGTTTCCTATAATTCACCCCTCCACTTT	CASRDRVSYNSPLHF
TRBD1	TRBV15	few	TRBJ2-5	TGTGCCACCAGCAGACCGGACAGGGGGTTCGTCGAGACCCAGTACTTC	CATSRPDRGFVETQYF
-	TRBV27	-	TRBJ1-1	TGTGCCAGCCAAAACAGGTATATGAACACTGAAGCTTTCTTT	CASQNRYMNTEAFF
-	TRBV9	-	TRBJ2-5	TGTGCCAGCAGCCCCTCCACCGCACATAAGGAGGTTGCCCAGTACTTC	CASSPSTAHKEVAQYF
TRBD1	TRBV6-5	-	TRBJ2-3	TGTGCCAGCAGTTACTCTACAGGGGGCACCGCAGATACGCAGTATTTT	CASSYSTGGTADTQYF
-	TRBV7-9	-	TRBJ2-1	TGTGCCAGCAGCGAGACTAGGAATGAGCAGTTCTTC	CASSETRNEQFF
-	TRBV28	-	TRBJ2-7	TGTGCCAGCAGTTCCGGACAGACCTACGAGCAGTACTTC	CASSSGQTYEQYF
-	TRBV2	few	TRBJ1-4	TGTGCCAGCAGTGAAGGCGGTGCAACTAATGAAAAACTGTTTTTT	CASSEGGATNEKLFF
-	TRBV5-4	few	TRBJ1-1	TGTGCCAGCAGCTTTACACAGGGGAACACTGAAGCTTTCTTT	CASSFTQGNTEAFF
-	TRBV7-2	-	TRBJ1-2	TGTGCCAGCAGCACCACGGGGCCGCCTAACTATGGCTACACCTTC	CASSTTGPPNYGYTF
-	TRBV28	-	TRBJ2-1	TGTGCCAGCAGTCCGGGGACTGTCACCTACAATGAGCAGTTCTTC	CASSPGTVTYNEQFF